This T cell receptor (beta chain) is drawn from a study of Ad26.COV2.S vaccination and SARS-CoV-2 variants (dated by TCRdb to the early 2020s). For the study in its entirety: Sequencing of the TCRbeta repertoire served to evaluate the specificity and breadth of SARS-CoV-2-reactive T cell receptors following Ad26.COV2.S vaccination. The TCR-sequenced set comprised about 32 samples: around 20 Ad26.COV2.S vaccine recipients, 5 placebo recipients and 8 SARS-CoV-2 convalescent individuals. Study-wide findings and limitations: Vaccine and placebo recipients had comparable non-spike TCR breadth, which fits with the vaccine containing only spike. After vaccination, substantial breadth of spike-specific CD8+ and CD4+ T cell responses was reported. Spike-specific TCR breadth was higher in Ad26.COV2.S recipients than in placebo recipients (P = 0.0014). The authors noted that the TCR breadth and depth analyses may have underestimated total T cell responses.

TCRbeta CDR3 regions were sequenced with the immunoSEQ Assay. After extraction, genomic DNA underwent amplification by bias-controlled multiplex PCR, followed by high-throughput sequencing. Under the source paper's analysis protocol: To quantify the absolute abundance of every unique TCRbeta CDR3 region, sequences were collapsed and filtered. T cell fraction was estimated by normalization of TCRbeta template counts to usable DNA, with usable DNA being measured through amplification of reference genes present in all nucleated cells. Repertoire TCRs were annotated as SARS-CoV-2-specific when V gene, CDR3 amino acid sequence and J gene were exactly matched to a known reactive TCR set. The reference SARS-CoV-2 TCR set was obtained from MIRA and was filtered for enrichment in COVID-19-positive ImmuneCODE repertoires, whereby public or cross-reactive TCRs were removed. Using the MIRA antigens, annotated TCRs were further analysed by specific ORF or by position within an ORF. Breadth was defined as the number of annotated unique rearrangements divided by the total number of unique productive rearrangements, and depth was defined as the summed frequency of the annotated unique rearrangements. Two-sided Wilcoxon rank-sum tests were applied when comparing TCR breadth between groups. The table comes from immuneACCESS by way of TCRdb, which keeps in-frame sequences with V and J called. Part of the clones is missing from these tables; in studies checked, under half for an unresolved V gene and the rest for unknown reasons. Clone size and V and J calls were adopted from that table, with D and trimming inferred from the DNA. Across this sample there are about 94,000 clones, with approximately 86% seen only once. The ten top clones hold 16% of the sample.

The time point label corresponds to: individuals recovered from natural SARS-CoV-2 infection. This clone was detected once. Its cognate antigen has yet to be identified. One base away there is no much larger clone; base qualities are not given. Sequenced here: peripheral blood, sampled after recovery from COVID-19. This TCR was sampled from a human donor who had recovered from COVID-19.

The CDR3 is CASSLVRDNKNTEAFF. The DNA is TGTGCCAGCAGCTTAGTCAGGGATAATAAAAACACTGAAGCTTTCTTT. This chain is built from TRBV11-2 and TRBJ1-1, and TRBD1 may be the D gene, going by 5 matching bases. V is clipped by 1 base and J by 2 bases, and the sequence between their germline boundaries is 14 bases long. Taken from cysteine to phenylalanine, the CDR3 has 16 residues. Here the CDR3 DNA is all that survives: 48 bases in frame from base 1. From a lookup of the germline V gene, CDR1 and CDR2 are SGHAT and FQNNGV.